These 27 T cell receptor beta chains share one sample of origin, sequenced in a study of blood T cell repertoires in COVID-19. Produced via immunoSEQ multiplex PCR; TCRdb's table is partial and in-frame only. Of 190,000 or so clones in the sample, approximately 87% were seen once. Sequenced material: peripheral blood. These receptors were obtained from a woman in her 70s with acute or convalescent COVID-19.

The V call is TRBV11-3, the J call TRBJ2-1; 7 bases agree with TRBD2. This CDR3 contains 14 residues. V was clipped by 3 bases and J by 10 bases; unmatched bases: 9. Germline CDR1 SGHNT, CDR2 YENEEA. CDR3 region: CASSLDPTSFEQFF. CDR3 in DNA: TGTGCCAGCAGCTTGGATCCGACTAGCTTCGAGCAGTTCTTC.

Details on this clone: At the DNA level, this CDR3 is encoded by other sequences in the same sample as well. This sequence joins TRBV18 and TRBJ1-1; TRBD1 might be the D (5 bases). V was shortened by 4 bases and J by 2 bases, with 8 bases between the two germline ends. The CDR3 runs 13 residues. Germline-derived CDR1 and CDR2 are KGHSH and LQKENI. CDR3 DNA: TGTGCCAGCTCACTAGACAGAAACACTGAAGCTTTCTTT. This encodes CASSLDRNTEAFF.

CDR3 in amino acids: CASKARTGSGANVLTF. CDR3 DNA sequence: TGTGCCAGTAAGGCCAGAACAGGGTCTGGGGCCAACGTCCTGACTTTC. The genes are TRBV19 and TRBJ2-6, with D possibly being TRBD1 (6 bases). CDR3 length: 16 residues. V lost 7 bases and J 1 base, leaving 14 bases between the germline ends. Germline assignment: CDR1 LNHDA and CDR2 SQIVND (reference sequence).

This clone was seen only once. This sequence joins TRBV28 and TRBJ1-2, with unresolved D. Trimming removed 2 bases from V and 4 bases from J, with 20 bases in between. Germline-derived CDR1 and CDR2 are MDHEN and SYDVKM. The CDR3 extends over 17 amino acids. In DNA, the CDR3 is TGTGCCAGCAGTTTACTTACACTCGGAGAAGTAGGCTATGGCTACACCTTC. Amino acids: CASSLLTLGEVGYGYTF.

This chain joins TRBV28 and TRBJ1-1; D gene uncertain. CDR3 length equals 14 residues. Germline CDR1 and CDR2: MDHEN and SYDVKM. Deletions cut 5 bases from V and 0 bases from J, with 10 bases between. CDR3 bases: TGTGCCAGCAGTCCCAACAGTATGAACACTGAAGCTTTCTTT. This sequence encodes CASSPNSMNTEAFF.

This chain uses TRBV18 with TRBJ2-7; 12 bases are a match to TRBD2. Germline V gene lookup returns CDR1 KGHSH and CDR2 LQKENI. The J segment lost 4 bases and the V segment lost 3 bases, leaving 7 bases of the junction unmatched. The CDR3 is 16 residues long. In DNA form, the CDR3 reads TGTGCCAGCTCACCGGCGACTAGCGGGAGATTTTACGAGCAGTACTTC. Its translation: CASSPATSGRFYEQYF.

The chain is built from TRBV7-8 and TRBJ2-7; TRBD1 is a possible D gene (6 bases). The germline CDR1 and CDR2 sequences are SGHVS and FQNEAQ. This CDR3 has 14 residues. Trimming took off 5 bases at V and 2 bases at J, with 13 bases between the two ends. The CDR3 sequence: CASSPRTAAYEQYF. In DNA form, the CDR3 reads TGTGCCAGCAGCCCTCGGACAGCAGCCTACGAGCAGTACTTC.

The genes are TRBV21-1 and TRBJ2-1; the table calls TRBD2, which could not be checked here. TRBV21-1 is flagged as a pseudogene. This CDR3 has 12 amino acids. The CDR3 loop is CAAGGGYNEQFF. In nucleotides, the CDR3 is TGTGCCGCCGGGGGGGGTTACAATGAGCAGTTCTTC.

V and J are TRBV5-1 and TRBJ2-2; 7 bases are shared with TRBD2. This CDR3 is 17 amino acids long. CDR1 is SGHRS and CDR2 is YFSETQ in the germline V gene. Unmatched junction bases numbered 10, after V lost 0 bases and J lost 5 bases. The chain's CDR3 is CASSLAKGGRGTGELFF. As DNA, the CDR3 is TGCGCCAGCAGCTTGGCCAAAGGCGGGAGAGGAACCGGGGAGCTGTTTTTT.

V is TRBV28 and J is TRBJ1-4; a possible D gene is TRBD1 (6 bases). Germline loops: CDR1 MDHEN, CDR2 SYDVKM. The CDR3 is 13 amino acids. V was pared by 8 bases and J by 7 bases, with 14 bases between. DNA for the CDR3: TGTGCCAGCGTCGGGGGGCTTGGTGAAAAACTGTTTTTT. Translating gives CASVGGLGEKLFF.

The gene calls are TRBV12-3 or TRBV12-4 and TRBJ2-1; D perhaps matches TRBD2 (5 bases). CDR3 size: 12 residues. The V end lost 2 bases, the J end lost 9 bases, and 8 bases lay between the germline ends. The DNA of the CDR3 is TGTGCCAGCAGTTTAAGAGGGAGTGAGCAGTTCTTC. Encoded protein: CASSLRGSEQFF.

The V and J genes are TRBV2 and TRBJ1-1, with D perhaps TRBD1 (6 bases). This CDR3 is 14 amino acids long. Per germline, CDR1 SNHLY and CDR2 FYNNEI. The V end was cut by 6 bases, the J end by 6 bases, with 17 bases between. The CDR3 nucleotides are TGTGCCAGCAGGAGGACAGAATCCAGCCCTGAAGCTTTCTTT. Translating it yields CASRRTESSPEAFF.

V and J are TRBV11-2 and TRBJ2-3; no definite D call. This CDR3 contains 15 residues. Germline V gene data show CDR1 as SGHAT and CDR2 as FQNNGV. The ends were cut back, 5 bases at V and 1 base at J, with 13 bases in the middle. CDR3: CASSQRIQGTDTQYF. The CDR3 coding sequence is TGTGCCAGCAGCCAACGAATCCAGGGCACAGATACGCAGTATTTT.

The chain has TRBV11-2 and TRBJ1-2; 7 nucleotides align to TRBD1. Per germline, CDR1 SGHAT and CDR2 FQNNGV. This CDR3 is 15 amino acids long. Losses at the gene ends were 5 bases for V and 2 bases for J; bases not matched to a gene: 8. DNA of the CDR3: TGTGCCAGCAGCCCGGCCGGGACAGCGAACTATGGCTACACCTTC. It translates to CASSPAGTANYGYTF.

The chain employs TRBV5-5 and TRBJ2-2; perhaps TRBD1 as D (6 bases). The CDR3 has 15 residues. V was trimmed by 1 base and J by 4 bases, leaving 11 bases between them. Germline V CDR1 and CDR2: SGHKS, YYEKEE (reference sequence). The DNA of the CDR3 is TGTGCCAGCAGCTTGATGGACAGCCTCACCGGGGAGCTGTTTTTT. The encoded protein is CASSLMDSLTGELFF.

The rearrangement joins TRBV30 to TRBJ2-1, with 10 nucleotides matching TRBD2. Trimming took 3 bases from V and 5 from J; bases not matched to a gene: 7. CDR3 length: 15 residues. Germline V gives CDR1 GTSNPN, CDR2 SVGIG (reference sequence). CDR3 coding DNA: TGTGCCTGGAGATTCGGACTAGCGGTTGACAATGAGCAGTTCTTC. The encoded protein is CAWRFGLAVDNEQFF.

This clone was recorded once. The chain is built from TRBV20-1 and TRBJ2-5; TRBD1 matches at 7 bases. Trimming at V came to 3 bases and at J to 2 bases, leaving 6 bases not matched to a gene. The CDR3 is 14 amino acids. Germline V gene lookup returns CDR1 DFQATT and CDR2 SNEGSKA (reference sequence). CDR3 region: CSASWGTAQETQYF. The CDR3 DNA reads as TGCAGTGCTAGTTGGGGGACAGCACAAGAGACCCAGTACTTC.

This chain uses TRBV28 with TRBJ1-4; the match to TRBD1 covers 7 bases. Germline values: CDR1 MDHEN, CDR2 SYDVKM. The CDR3 has 16 residues. V shed 3 bases and J 3 bases; nucleotides not matched to a gene: 7. CDR3 in DNA: TGTGCCAGCAGTTTGAGGGGGCGCGGGTCTAATGAAAAACTGTTTTTT. Translating gives CASSLRGRGSNEKLFF.

The chain is built from TRBV11-3 and TRBJ2-7; D not certain. The CDR3 loop spans 14 amino acids. The V gene lost 1 base and the J gene lost 3 bases, with 10 bases spanning the gap. CDR1 and CDR2 (germline): SGHNT, YENEEA. The CDR3 here is CASSLVAESYEQYF. The CDR3, as DNA: TGTGCCAGCAGCTTAGTTGCGGAGAGCTACGAGCAGTACTTC.

V and J are TRBV4-1 and TRBJ1-1, with TRBD1 as a possible D gene (6 bases). The CDR3 has 14 amino acids. Germline V lookup: CDR1 MGHRA, CDR2 YSYEKL. Trimming pared 0 bases from V and 6 bases from J, leaving 11 bases between. CDR3 bases: TGCGCCAGCAGCCAAGATAACAGGGCATCTGAAGCTTTCTTT. Translated: CASSQDNRASEAFF.

The V gene is TRBV7-2, the J gene TRBJ2-7; no reliable D call. The V gene lost 1 base and the J gene lost 3 bases, with 7 bases spanning the gap. Germline V gene sequence: CDR1 SGHTA, CDR2 FQGNSA. This CDR3 is 13 amino acids long. The CDR3 nucleotides are TGTGCCAGCAGCTTAGGCTATATCTACGAGCAGTACTTC. This translates into CASSLGYIYEQYF.

This chain joins TRBV5-1 and TRBJ2-1, with TRBD2 matching over 7 bases. This CDR3 region has 15 residues. Germline V gene lookup returns CDR1 SGHRS and CDR2 YFSETQ. With 0 bases clipped from V and 1 base from J, the junction kept 1 base outside the gene matches. CDR3 sequence reads: CASSLDGGSYNEQFF. The CDR3 nucleotides are TGCGCCAGCAGCTTGGACGGGGGGTCCTACAATGAGCAGTTCTTC.

The genes are TRBV10-3 and TRBJ1-2; possible D gene TRBD1, 5 bases. V gave up 10 bases and J gave up 3 bases, with 18 bases separating them. The CDR3 length is 14 residues. Germline loops: CDR1 ENHRY, CDR2 SYGVKD. The DNA of the CDR3 is TGTGCCACGTCTTTAGGGGTCGGTGACTATGGCTACACCTTC. It is translated as CATSLGVGDYGYTF.

The chain joins TRBV5-4 to TRBJ2-2; TRBD1 is a possible D gene (5 bases). The V gene's germline CDR1 is SGHNT and CDR2 YYREEE (reference sequence). The CDR3 totals 15 residues. The germline V and J ends were trimmed by 7 bases and 4 bases, with 17 bases remaining between them. CDR3 sequence (DNA): TGTGCCAGCCGCCCGAGGCAGGGAATCACCGGGGAGCTGTTTTTT. It translates to CASRPRQGITGELFF.

This clone came up once. V usage is TRBV28 and J usage is TRBJ2-7, with 7 bases that match TRBD1. Trimming at V came to 5 bases and at J to 2 bases, leaving 9 bases not matched to a gene. The CDR3 is 15 residues long. Germline CDR1 is MDHEN and CDR2 is SYDVKM. The CDR3 region is CASSRGGQQAYEQYF. The CDR3 nucleotides read TGTGCCAGCAGTCGAGGGGGACAGCAAGCCTACGAGCAGTACTTC.

J is TRBJ2-1 and V is TRBV29-1; 8 bases align to TRBD2. The CDR3 is 13 residues long. CDR1 is SQVTM and CDR2 is ANQGSEA in the germline V gene. J was trimmed by 4 bases and V by 7 bases; bases with no gene match: 6. The CDR3 DNA is TGCAGCGCCAGCGGGGGAGGTTACAATGAGCAGTTCTTC. This encodes CSASGGGYNEQFF.

The gene calls are TRBV5-4 and TRBJ1-2; 7 positions match TRBD1. In germline, CDR1 is SGHNT, CDR2 YYREEE (reference sequence). The CDR3 sequence is 12 residues long. After removal of 7 bases from V and 6 bases from J, the junction contained 6 bases not matched to a gene. The CDR3 bases are TGTGCCAGCGCCTCACAGGGGAATGGCTACACCTTC. This encodes CASASQGNGYTF.